This entry lists 5 T cell receptor beta chains sequenced from one sample in a study of shared clonotypes between healthy human individuals. The method was immunoSEQ multiplex PCR; TCRdb's version includes in-frame clones alone and lacks a portion of them. The data hold hundreds of thousands of clones, with around 67% observed a single time. Sequenced sample: memory CD4+ T cells sorted from blood. Specified subset: CD45RA-negative fraction. These receptor sequences come from a man younger than 40 in good health.

The chain employs TRBV6-5 and TRBJ1-5; D gene uncertain. Germline V gene lookup returns CDR1 MNHEY and CDR2 SVGAGI. Trimming took 0 bases from V and 6 from J, leaving 3 bases between them. This CDR3 spans 12 amino acids. The CDR3 reads CASSYSGQPQHF. CDR3 DNA: TGTGCCAGCAGTTACTCAGGTCAGCCCCAGCATTTT.

The chain couples TRBV6-1 to TRBJ2-4, with 9 bases identical to TRBD1. Germline V CDR1 and CDR2: MNHNS, SASEGT. With V trimmed by 7 bases and J by 8 bases, 9 bases remained unmatched. The CDR3 covers 14 residues. CDR3: CASTADRGGYIQYF. Here the CDR3 DNA reads TGTGCCAGCACCGCGGACAGGGGAGGATACATTCAGTACTTC.

This clone has a single count. This chain uses TRBV4-3 with TRBJ1-5; no clear D. The CDR3 consists of 16 residues. The germline CDR1 and CDR2 sequences are LGHNA and YSLEER. Trimming left V 1 base short and J 0 bases short, with 10 bases between. This chain's CDR3 is CASSQVRLLSNQPQHF. For the CDR3, the DNA is TGCGCCAGCAGCCAAGTTAGACTTCTTAGCAATCAGCCCCAGCATTTT.

This clone was detected only once. This CDR3 is also generated by other DNA sequences in the sample. This chain joins TRBV29-1 and TRBJ1-2, with 10 positions matching TRBD1. CDR3 length equals 13 residues. Losses at the gene ends were 6 bases for V and 4 bases for J; bases not matched to a gene: 5. Germline CDR1 and CDR2: SQVTM and ANQGSEA. DNA for the CDR3: TGCAGCGTAGGGGACAGGGGCTCCTATGGCTACACCTTC. This encodes CSVGDRGSYGYTF.

Regarding this clone: A junction end diverges from the germline sequence, so it may reflect a read error. This chain joins TRBV7-9 and TRBJ2-7, with 8 bases lining up with TRBD1. Germline V lookup: CDR1 SEHNR, CDR2 FQNEAQ (reference sequence). The CDR3 spans 11 residues. Here the CDR3 reads CASSFQGAASF. In DNA, the CDR3 is TGTGCCAGCAGCTTCCAGGGGGCAGCTTCCTTC.